Listed below are T cell receptor beta chains from one sample, sequenced in a study of glioma-infiltrating T cells after dendritic cell vaccination. Some clones are missing from TCRdb's copy, which holds only in-frame ones; the method was immunoSEQ multiplex PCR. Of roughly 80,000 clones in the sample, around nine tenths were seen once. The sample consisted of blood, taken after dendritic cell vaccination. These receptors all come from a human donor with glioblastoma. Each CDR3 is given with its conserved first and last residue. The D gene is left open where the match is weak. Some rows have no size entry. The others give once, few or many, or a class for an expanded clone.

V gene: TRBV5-1
D gene: .
clone size: .
J gene: TRBJ1-3
CDR3 protein: CASSLQGSSGNTIYF
CDR3 DNA: TGCGCCAGCAGCTTACAGGGATCCTCTGGAAACACCATATATTTT

V gene: TRBV6-5
D gene: .
clone size: .
J gene: TRBJ2-1
CDR3 protein: CASSYSIQGPKQFF
CDR3 DNA: TGTGCCAGCAGTTACTCGATACAGGGCCCCAAGCAGTTCTTC

V gene: TRBV5-6
D gene: .
clone size: .
J gene: TRBJ1-5
CDR3 protein: CASSLGGPDQPQHF
CDR3 DNA: TGTGCCAGCAGCTTGGGAGGCCCCGATCAGCCCCAGCATTTT

V gene: TRBV5-1
D gene: TRBD2
clone size: .
J gene: TRBJ2-1
CDR3 protein: CASSLGLTSGGPYNEQFF
CDR3 DNA: TGCGCCAGCAGCTTGGGGTTGACTAGCGGGGGACCTTACAATGAGCAGTTCTTC

V gene: TRBV7-8
D gene: .
clone size: .
J gene: TRBJ2-7
CDR3 protein: CASSVGRAYEQYF
CDR3 DNA: TGTGCCAGCAGCGTCGGCAGGGCGTACGAGCAGTACTTC

V gene: TRBV7-8
D gene: .
clone size: .
J gene: TRBJ1-4
CDR3 protein: CASSPGSLIREKLFF
CDR3 DNA: TGTGCCAGCAGCCCCGGGAGCCTGATCCGGGAAAAACTGTTTTTT

V gene: TRBV4-3
D gene: TRBD1
clone size: .
J gene: TRBJ1-5
CDR3 protein: CASSQDTQGGQPQHF
CDR3 DNA: TGCGCCAGCAGCCAAGATACCCAGGGGGGTCAGCCCCAGCATTTT

V gene: TRBV5-1
D gene: TRBD1
clone size: .
J gene: TRBJ2-3
CDR3 protein: CASSRTGTGTDTQYF
CDR3 DNA: TGCGCCAGCAGCCGAACCGGGACAGGCACAGATACGCAGTATTTT

V gene: TRBV6-5
D gene: TRBD2
clone size: .
J gene: TRBJ2-1
CDR3 protein: CASSSSSGGTGQFF
CDR3 DNA: TGTGCCAGCAGTTCCTCGAGCGGGGGGACCGGGCAGTTCTTC

V gene: TRBV5-1
D gene: .
clone size: .
J gene: TRBJ1-1
CDR3 protein: CASSLRDNPTEAFF
CDR3 DNA: TGCGCCAGCAGCCTCAGGGACAACCCCACTGAAGCTTTCTTT

V gene: TRBV5-6
D gene: .
clone size: .
J gene: TRBJ2-7
CDR3 protein: CASSLAESAYEQYF
CDR3 DNA: TGTGCCAGCAGCTTGGCCGAGAGCGCGTACGAGCAGTACTTC

V gene: TRBV9
D gene: TRBD1
clone size: .
J gene: TRBJ1-6
CDR3 protein: CASSADRGDNSPLHF
CDR3 DNA: TGTGCCAGCAGCGCCGACAGGGGAGATAATTCACCCCTCCACTTT

V gene: TRBV10-3
D gene: .
clone size: .
J gene: TRBJ1-2
CDR3 protein: CAIGTYRDGYTF
CDR3 DNA: TGTGCCATCGGAACCTACAGGGATGGCTACACCTTC

V gene: TRBV4-1
D gene: .
clone size: .
J gene: TRBJ1-5
CDR3 protein: CASSPFYGQPQHF
CDR3 DNA: TGCGCCAGCAGCCCCTTCTACGGTCAGCCCCAGCATTTT

V gene: TRBV5-1
D gene: .
clone size: .
J gene: TRBJ1-2
CDR3 protein: CASSLVGQLDGYTF
CDR3 DNA: TGCGCCAGCAGCTTGGTTGGACAGTTAGATGGCTACACCTTC

V gene: TRBV6-5
D gene: .
clone size: .
J gene: TRBJ2-1
CDR3 protein: CASSYGWERVYNEQFF
CDR3 DNA: TGTGCCAGCAGTTACGGGTGGGAGCGGGTCTACAATGAGCAGTTCTTC

V gene: TRBV29-1
D gene: .
clone size: once
J gene: TRBJ1-1
CDR3 protein: CSAVAGLNTEAFF
CDR3 DNA: TGCAGCGCCGTGGCAGGTTTGAACACTGAAGCTTTCTTT

V gene: TRBV5-1
D gene: TRBD1
clone size: few
J gene: TRBJ1-3
CDR3 protein: CASSLDRSGNTIYF
CDR3 DNA: TGCGCCAGCAGCCTGGACAGGTCTGGAAACACCATATATTTT

V gene: TRBV5-1
D gene: .
clone size: .
J gene: TRBJ1-3
CDR3 protein: CASSKPETGNTIYF
CDR3 DNA: TGCGCCAGCAGCAAGCCCGAAACTGGAAACACCATATATTTT

V gene: TRBV29-1
D gene: .
clone size: .
J gene: TRBJ1-4
CDR3 protein: CSVGETTNEKLFF
CDR3 DNA: TGCAGCGTTGGGGAGACAACTAATGAAAAACTGTTTTTT

V gene: TRBV5-8
D gene: .
clone size: .
J gene: TRBJ1-2
CDR3 protein: CASSLAGSQSNYGYTF
CDR3 DNA: TGTGCCAGCAGCTTGGCGGGGTCACAGTCTAACTATGGCTACACCTTC

V gene: TRBV27
D gene: .
clone size: .
J gene: TRBJ2-3
CDR3 protein: CASSPGSITQYF
CDR3 DNA: TGTGCCAGCAGTCCGGGTAGCATCACGCAGTATTTT

V gene: TRBV6-1
D gene: .
clone size: .
J gene: TRBJ2-7
CDR3 protein: CASSGEGSGYEQYF
CDR3 DNA: TGTGCCAGCAGTGGAGAGGGTAGCGGCTACGAGCAGTACTTC

V gene: TRBV5-1
D gene: .
clone size: .
J gene: TRBJ2-7
CDR3 protein: CASSLVGSSYEQYF
CDR3 DNA: TGCGCCAGCAGCTTGGTCGGGAGCTCCTACGAGCAGTACTTC

V gene: TRBV7-2
D gene: .
clone size: .
J gene: TRBJ1-3
CDR3 protein: CASSLREGGGNTIYF
CDR3 DNA: TGTGCCAGCAGCTTAAGGGAGGGAGGCGGAAACACCATATATTTT

V gene: TRBV7-9
D gene: TRBD2
clone size: .
J gene: TRBJ2-1
CDR3 protein: CASSARTSSYNEQFF
CDR3 DNA: TGTGCCAGCAGCGCTAGGACTAGCTCCTACAATGAGCAGTTCTTC

V gene: TRBV4-3
D gene: .
clone size: .
J gene: TRBJ2-5
CDR3 protein: CASSQEGRGQETQYF
CDR3 DNA: TGCGCCAGCAGCCAAGAGGGCAGGGGTCAAGAGACCCAGTACTTC

V gene: TRBV5-1
D gene: .
clone size: .
J gene: TRBJ2-3
CDR3 protein: CASSLSGGRSTQYF
CDR3 DNA: TGCGCCAGCAGCTTGTCAGGGGGGCGTAGTACGCAGTATTTT

V gene: TRBV30
D gene: TRBD1
clone size: .
J gene: TRBJ1-2
CDR3 protein: CAWSHAGGPANYGYTF
CDR3 DNA: TGTGCCTGGAGTCATGCAGGGGGCCCAGCTAACTATGGCTACACCTTC

V gene: TRBV19
D gene: TRBD2
clone size: .
J gene: TRBJ2-7
CDR3 protein: CASKGSGIPYEQYF
CDR3 DNA: TGTGCCAGTAAAGGTAGCGGGATTCCCTACGAGCAGTACTTC

V gene: TRBV6-1
D gene: .
clone size: .
J gene: TRBJ2-1
CDR3 protein: CASSDIGVGEQFF
CDR3 DNA: TGTGCCAGCAGTGATATCGGGGTAGGGGAGCAGTTCTTC

V gene: TRBV11-2
D gene: .
clone size: .
J gene: TRBJ2-2
CDR3 protein: CASSLTDTGELFF
CDR3 DNA: TGTGCCAGCAGCTTAACGGACACCGGGGAGCTGTTTTTT

V gene: TRBV2
D gene: TRBD1
clone size: .
J gene: TRBJ1-5
CDR3 protein: CASRESWGTGGNQPQHF
CDR3 DNA: TGTGCCAGCAGAGAGAGTTGGGGGACAGGGGGCAATCAGCCCCAGCATTTT

V gene: TRBV6-6
D gene: TRBD1
clone size: .
J gene: TRBJ1-5
CDR3 protein: CASRLSTGTGELPQHF
CDR3 DNA: TGTGCCAGCAGACTATCCACCGGGACAGGGGAGCTGCCCCAGCATTTT

V gene: TRBV11-3
D gene: TRBD1
clone size: .
J gene: TRBJ1-6
CDR3 protein: CASAGDSYNSPLHF
CDR3 DNA: TGTGCCAGCGCAGGGGACAGCTATAATTCACCCCTCCACTTT

V gene: TRBV18
D gene: .
clone size: .
J gene: TRBJ1-4
CDR3 protein: CASSPGQVKGTNEKLFF
CDR3 DNA: TGTGCCAGCTCACCGGGGCAGGTAAAAGGGACTAATGAAAAACTGTTTTTT

V gene: TRBV5-1
D gene: TRBD1
clone size: .
J gene: TRBJ1-1
CDR3 protein: CASSLVDRGDTEAFF
CDR3 DNA: TGCGCCAGCAGCTTGGTTGACAGGGGGGACACTGAAGCTTTCTTT

V gene: TRBV9
D gene: .
clone size: few
J gene: TRBJ1-1
CDR3 protein: CASSVGGATEAFF
CDR3 DNA: TGTGCCAGCAGCGTAGGGGGCGCGACTGAAGCTTTCTTT

V gene: TRBV19
D gene: TRBD1
clone size: .
J gene: TRBJ2-3
CDR3 protein: CASSHRTGSTDTQYF
CDR3 DNA: TGTGCCAGTAGTCACCGGACAGGGTCCACAGATACGCAGTATTTT

V gene: TRBV4-3
D gene: .
clone size: .
J gene: TRBJ2-1
CDR3 protein: CASSQEYGSFYNEQFF
CDR3 DNA: TGCGCCAGCAGCCAAGAGTACGGGAGTTTCTACAATGAGCAGTTCTTC

V gene: TRBV6-5
D gene: .
clone size: .
J gene: TRBJ1-6
CDR3 protein: CASKPGHNSPLHF
CDR3 DNA: TGTGCCAGCAAACCGGGACACAATTCACCCCTCCACTTT

V gene: TRBV11-3
D gene: .
clone size: .
J gene: TRBJ2-3
CDR3 protein: CASSLRSWSQADTQYF
CDR3 DNA: TGTGCCAGCAGCTTAAGGTCGTGGTCGCAGGCAGATACGCAGTATTTT

V gene: TRBV19
D gene: TRBD1
clone size: .
J gene: TRBJ2-7
CDR3 protein: CASSSPKLGQGYSYEQYF
CDR3 DNA: TGTGCCAGTAGTTCCCCCAAACTGGGACAGGGCTACTCCTACGAGCAGTACTTC

V gene: TRBV5-1
D gene: .
clone size: .
J gene: TRBJ2-1
CDR3 protein: CASSLWGTGNEQFF
CDR3 DNA: TGCGCCAGCAGCTTGTGGGGAACAGGGAATGAGCAGTTCTTC

V gene: TRBV2
D gene: TRBD2
clone size: few
J gene: TRBJ2-3
CDR3 protein: CASRENLAGPDTQYF
CDR3 DNA: TGTGCCAGCAGGGAAAATCTAGCGGGGCCTGATACGCAGTATTTT